This TCR beta chain emerged from a study of cytomegalovirus exposure and HLA in healthy donors. PCR used 60 Vbeta primers and 13 Jbeta primers. Measured with immunoSEQ multiplex PCR; TCRdb has only the in-frame clones, and not every one. The sample has tens of thousands of clones; nearly 70% are singletons. Germline lookup yields CDR1 MGHDK and CDR2 SYGVNS. The ends were cut back, 5 bases at V and 9 bases at J, with 11 bases in the middle. This CDR3 is 13 amino acids long. This clone appeared a few times. This sequence was found in a middle-aged man in good health and CMV-seronegative. Sequenced sample: PBMCs. This rearrangement joins TRBV25-1 to TRBJ1-6, with a tentative D call TRBD1 (5 bases). The CDR3 bases are TGTGCCAGCAGTAGTCAGGGAGGTTCACCCCTCCACTTT. Translating it yields CASSSQGGSPLHF.